Presented here are 32 T cell receptor beta chains from one specimen sequenced in a study of PD-1 blockade in mismatch repair-deficient tumors (dated by TCRdb to about 2017). Libraries were constructed by the immunoSEQ multiplex PCR assay. TCRdb carries this immuneACCESS record with in-frame sequences only. Its versions omit some clonotypes, under half of them owing to an unresolved V gene in the studies checked, with the rest unexplained. This sample gives roughly 130,000 clones in total; roughly 90% of them show up just once. The ten largest clones capture around 11% of the sample. Sequences were derived from peripheral blood, sampled 70 to 73 weeks after starting pembrolizumab. The receptors originated from an adult with mismatch repair-deficient cancer.

The table lists this clone with a few counts. A junction end diverges from the germline sequence, so it may reflect a read error. The chain has TRBV5-4 and TRBJ1-2, with 8 bases that match TRBD1. Germline V gene sequence: CDR1 SGHNT, CDR2 YYREEE (reference sequence). This CDR3 has 12 residues. The chain's CDR3 is CASSLNRGKSAF. The CDR3 DNA reads as TGTGCCAGCAGCTTAAACAGGGGGAAAAGCGCCTTC.

This chain connects TRBV27 to TRBJ2-1, with 13 bases identical to TRBD2. This CDR3 has 15 amino acids. Germline CDR1 is MNHEY and CDR2 is SMNVEV (reference sequence). V trimming: 5 bases; J trimming: 7 bases; junction bases outside the gene matches: 5. The DNA of the CDR3 is TGTGCCAGCAGTGCACTAGCGGGAGGGTTTAATGAGCAGTTCTTC. Translating gives CASSALAGGFNEQFF.

V and J are TRBV11-2 and TRBJ2-5; D is unclear. V lost 1 base and J lost 2, with 8 bases in between. Germline V gives CDR1 SGHAT, CDR2 FQNNGV. The CDR3 totals 14 residues. The CDR3 reads CASSLVQPQETQYF. DNA of the CDR3: TGTGCCAGCAGCTTAGTACAGCCGCAAGAGACCCAGTACTTC.

The chain recombines TRBV7-8 with TRBJ2-5; 7 positions agree with TRBD1. V was clipped by 1 base and J by 2 bases; unmatched bases: 7. Looked up from germline, CDR1 is SGHVS and CDR2 is FQNEAQ. CDR3 length: 16 residues. The CDR3, as DNA: TGTGCCAGCAGCTTAGTGGCAACAGGGGAGCAAGAGACCCAGTACTTC. Protein product: CASSLVATGEQETQYF. Variable domain in full (rest from reference TRBV7-8 and TRBJ2-5): GAGVSQSPRYKVAKRGQDVALRCDPISGHVSLFWYQQALGQGPEFLTYFQNEAQLDKSGLPSDRFFAERPEGSVSTLKIQRTQQEDSAVYLCASSLVATGEQETQYFGPGTRLLVL.

This rearrangement joins TRBV6-5 to TRBJ1-4, with a tentative D call TRBD1 (6 bases). CDR1 is MNHEY, CDR2 SVGAGI, per germline. The CDR3 has 14 residues. Trimming shortened V by 6 bases and J by 4 bases, and 12 bases separated the two germline ends. CDR3 loop: CASRRGGINEKLFF. In nucleotides, the CDR3 is TGTGCCAGCAGACGAGGGGGGATTAATGAAAAACTGTTTTTT.

V usage is TRBV9 and J usage is TRBJ1-2; 7 bases match TRBD1. Germline V lookup: CDR1 SGDLS, CDR2 YYNGEE. The CDR3 has 13 residues. With V trimmed by 2 bases and J by 8 bases, 6 bases remained unmatched. For the CDR3, the DNA is TGTGCCAGCAGCGTGGGGGACAGCACGGGCTACACCTTC. It yields the protein CASSVGDSTGYTF.

This clone was counted a single time. The chain uses TRBV30 and TRBJ2-5; a weak D match, TRBD1 (7 bases). Germline CDR1 is GTSNPN and CDR2 is SVGIG (reference sequence). The V end lost 5 bases, the J end lost 4 bases, and 14 bases lay between the germline ends. The CDR3 contains 13 residues. The CDR3 reads CAWLRDRGETQYF. CDR3 in DNA: TGTGCCTGGTTGCGGGACAGAGGAGAGACCCAGTACTTC.

The chain uses TRBV2 and TRBJ2-3, with 13 bases matching TRBD2. The CDR3 spans 16 residues. V lost 7 bases and J lost 6; bases outside the gene matches: 10. Germline CDR1 is SNHLY and CDR2 is FYNNEI. This CDR3 is CASMWTSGRGGDTQYF. The DNA for the CDR3 is TGTGCCAGCATGTGGACTAGCGGGAGAGGTGGCGATACGCAGTATTTT. The variable domain in full, completed from reference TRBV2 and TRBJ2-3, reads EPEVTQTPSHQVTQMGQEVILRCVPISNHLYFYWYRQILGQKVEFLVSFYNNEISEKSEIFDDQFSVERPDGSNFTLKIRSTKLEDSAMYFCASMWTSGRGGDTQYFGPGTRLTVL.

This chain links TRBV6-6 with TRBJ1-2, with D perhaps TRBD1 (5 bases). Germline V gene data show CDR1 as MNHNY and CDR2 as SVGAGI (reference sequence). The CDR3 totals 14 residues. Trimming removed 5 bases from V and 1 base from J, with 11 bases in between. CDR3 nucleotides: TGTGCCAGCAGTAAGACAGACGTTAACTATGGCTACACCTTC. Its protein product is CASSKTDVNYGYTF.

This rearrangement joins TRBV11-2 to TRBJ2-7; no firm D call. V was trimmed by 3 bases and J by 5 bases, leaving 11 bases between them. Germline V gives CDR1 SGHAT, CDR2 FQNNGV. The CDR3 consists of 13 residues. CDR3 nucleotide sequence: TGTGCCAGCAGCTTCCCATCTAGTAACGAGCAGTACTTC. Amino acid sequence: CASSFPSSNEQYF.

The chain couples TRBV11-2 to TRBJ2-6; no clear D. The CDR3 extends over 15 amino acids. The germline gives CDR1 SGHAT, CDR2 FQNNGV. V lost 2 bases to trimming and J lost 3 bases, with 8 bases between them. The CDR3 loop is CASSLIYGGANVLTF. The CDR3 coding sequence is TGTGCCAGCAGCTTAATATACGGTGGGGCCAACGTCCTGACTTTC.

This sequence joins TRBV4-1 and TRBJ2-7; D gene uncertain. Trimming took off 3 bases at V and 3 bases at J, with 9 bases between the two ends. The germline V gene encodes CDR1 MGHRA and CDR2 YSYEKL. The CDR3 has 13 residues. The CDR3 bases are TGCGCCAGCAGCCATTCGGACGGCTACGAGCAGTACTTC. It translates to CASSHSDGYEQYF.

The rearrangement uses TRBV5-1 and TRBJ2-2; 8 bases fit TRBD1. The V gene end was trimmed by 4 bases and the J gene end by 4 bases; junction bases not matched to a gene: 6. This CDR3 is built from 15 residues. The germline V gene encodes CDR1 SGHRS and CDR2 YFSETQ. The CDR3 reads CASSRDRGSTGELFF. The DNA for the CDR3 is TGCGCCAGCAGCCGAGACAGGGGATCCACCGGGGAGCTGTTTTTT.

The rearrangement links TRBV19 to TRBJ1-2; maybe TRBD1 (6 bases). V shed 6 bases and J shed 1 base, with 12 bases lying between them. The CDR3 is 14 residues long. Germline lookup yields CDR1 LNHDA and CDR2 SQIVND (reference sequence). The CDR3 here is CASRPTGDNYGYTF. The CDR3 DNA reads TGTGCCAGTAGACCGACAGGAGATAACTATGGCTACACCTTC.

The chain employs TRBV5-1 and TRBJ2-6; D gene ambiguous. Between the trimmed V and J ends, which lost 6 bases and 0 bases, there was a span of 16 bases. Germline V CDR1 and CDR2: SGHRS, YFSETQ. The CDR3 is 17 amino acids. CDR3 loop: CASTPRLTSSGANVLTF. CDR3 DNA: TGCGCCAGCACCCCCAGACTTACAAGCTCTGGGGCCAACGTCCTGACTTTC.

This sequence joins TRBV28 and TRBJ2-1; the D is unclear. CDR3 length equals 15 residues. V gave up 3 bases and J gave up 0 bases, with 9 bases separating them. Germline CDR1 and CDR2: MDHEN and SYDVKM. This chain's CDR3 is CASSFDRFSYNEQFF. The DNA of the CDR3 is TGTGCCAGCAGTTTCGACCGATTCTCCTACAATGAGCAGTTCTTC.

This rearrangement joins TRBV5-1 to TRBJ1-3; D is ambiguous. CDR3 length equals 14 residues. Germline V gene data show CDR1 as SGHRS and CDR2 as YFSETQ. Trimming took 0 bases from V and 8 from J, leaving 12 bases between them. CDR3 in amino acids: CASSLGQAYDTIYF. In nucleotides, the CDR3 is TGCGCCAGCAGCTTGGGTCAGGCTTATGACACCATATATTTT.

The chain recombines TRBV27 with TRBJ2-4; TRBD2 aligns across 13 bases. CDR1 MNHEY and CDR2 SMNVEV come from the germline V gene (reference sequence). J lost 7 bases, V lost 5 bases, and 8 bases had no gene match. The CDR3 has 16 residues. Here the CDR3 reads CASSPPGLAGPNIQYF. CDR3 in DNA: TGTGCCAGCAGTCCGCCGGGACTAGCGGGACCGAACATTCAGTACTTC.

The CDR3 nucleotides are TGCGCCAGCAGCCGCGACTACGAGCAGTACTTC. It specifies CASSRDYEQYF. The genes are TRBV5-1 and TRBJ2-7, with D hard to call. The CDR3 length is 11 residues. Deletions cut 4 bases from V and 3 bases from J, with 5 bases between. Germline values: CDR1 SGHRS, CDR2 YFSETQ. The variable domain in full, with the rest retrieved from reference TRBV5-1 and TRBJ2-7, is KAGVTQTPRYLIKTRGQQVTLSCSPISGHRSVSWYQQTPGQGLQFLFEYFSETQRNKGNFPGRFSGRQFSNSRSEMNVSTLELGDSALYLCASSRDYEQYFGPGTRLTVT.

The rearrangement uses TRBV7-9 and TRBJ2-3; D might be TRBD1 or TRBD2, each matching 5 bases. The CDR3 contains 15 residues. V dropped 4 bases and J dropped 4 bases, with 15 bases sitting between them. The V gene's germline CDR1 is SEHNR and CDR2 FQNEAQ (reference sequence). CDR3: CASSSPGDRADTQYF. Written as DNA, the CDR3 is TGTGCCAGCAGCTCCCCCGGGGACCGAGCAGATACGCAGTATTTT. Combining the CDR3 with reference TRBV7-9 and TRBJ2-3 gives the whole variable domain DTGVSQNPRHKITKRGQNVTFRCDPISEHNRLYWYRQTLGQGPEFLTYFQNEAQLEKSRLLSDRFSAERPKGSFSTLEIQRTEQGDSAMYLCASSSPGDRADTQYFGPGTRLTVL.

This rearrangement joins TRBV28 to TRBJ2-7; D gene unclear. The CDR3 has 11 amino acids. Trimming removed 1 base at V and 6 bases at J, with 4 bases between. Germline V gene data show CDR1 as MDHEN and CDR2 as SYDVKM. The CDR3 sequence is CASSLSTEQYF. The CDR3 DNA sequence: TGTGCCAGCAGTTTATCTACCGAGCAGTACTTC. Drawing the rest from reference TRBV28 and TRBJ2-7, the complete variable domain is DVKVTQSSRYLVKRTGEKVFLECVQDMDHENMFWYRQDPGLGLRLIYFSYDVKMKEKGDIPEGYSVSREKKERFSLILESASTNQTSMYLCASSLSTEQYFGPGTRLTVT.

This sequence joins TRBV27 and TRBJ2-7; D possibly corresponds to TRBD1 (6 bases). The CDR3 is 14 residues long. Germline V CDR1 and CDR2: MNHEY, SMNVEV (reference sequence). V was shortened by 5 bases and J by 4 bases, with 15 bases between the two germline ends. CDR3 DNA sequence: TGTGCCAGCAGTATAGAGACAGGCGCGTACGAGCAGTACTTC. Translated: CASSIETGAYEQYF.

This chain uses TRBV4-3 with TRBJ2-5, with 14 bases identical to TRBD2. After removal of 0 bases from V and 3 bases from J, the junction contained 9 bases not matched to a gene. Germline V gene lookup returns CDR1 LGHNA and CDR2 YSLEER. The CDR3 loop spans 19 amino acids. As DNA, the CDR3 is TGCGCCAGCAGCCAAGAATTCGGCCCGGGACTAGCGGGAGAAGAGACCCAGTACTTC. This gives the protein CASSQEFGPGLAGEETQYF.

The chain combines TRBV6-1 with TRBJ1-4, with 7 bases that match TRBD1. The length of the CDR3 is 15 residues. Germline trimming cut 1 base from V and 7 bases from J; bases unmatched to any gene: 6. The germline V gene encodes CDR1 MNHNS and CDR2 SASEGT. The CDR3 reads CASSEGGTVSEKLFF. CDR3 sequence (DNA): TGTGCCAGCAGTGAAGGGGGGACAGTAAGTGAAAAACTGTTTTTT.

This sequence joins TRBV4-1 and TRBJ2-2; 13 bases fit TRBD2. The CDR3 has 16 residues. Germline assignment: CDR1 MGHRA and CDR2 YSYEKL. V lost 2 bases and J lost 6; bases outside the gene matches: 3. In DNA form, the CDR3 reads TGCGCCAGCAGCCAACCGGGACTAGCGGGGCCCGGGGAGCTGTTTTTT. Residues: CASSQPGLAGPGELFF.

The chain joins TRBV5-4 to TRBJ2-1; 14 positions agree with TRBD2. The CDR3 has 16 residues. Germline CDR1 is SGHNT and CDR2 is YYREEE (reference sequence). J lost 7 bases, V lost 0 bases, and 3 bases had no gene match. The CDR3 is CASSLVGLAGGNEQFF. The CDR3 nucleotides read TGTGCCAGCAGCTTGGTCGGACTAGCGGGAGGAAATGAGCAGTTCTTC. Based on the CDR3 plus reference TRBV5-4 and TRBJ2-1, the full variable domain is ETGVTQSPTHLIKTRGQQVTLRCSSQSGHNTVSWYQQALGQGPQFIFQYYREEENGRGNFPPRFSGLQFPNYSSELNVNALELDDSALYLCASSLVGLAGGNEQFFGPGTRLTVL.

This rearrangement joins TRBV4-1 to TRBJ2-2; 7 bases are shared with TRBD1. This CDR3 spans 17 amino acids. CDR1 and CDR2 from the germline V gene are MGHRA and YSYEKL. V shed 0 bases and J 0 bases; nucleotides not matched to a gene: 4. CDR3 sequence reads: CASSQESQGANTGELFF. CDR3 coding DNA: TGCGCCAGCAGCCAAGAAAGCCAGGGGGCGAACACCGGGGAGCTGTTTTTT.

The CDR3 DNA sequence: TGTGCCAGCAGTCCCCTCCCCCTAGCGGGAGGGCCGAATGAGCAGTTCTTC. This translates into CASSPLPLAGGPNEQFF. The genes are TRBV28 and TRBJ2-1; 12 bases line up with TRBD2. The V segment lost 5 bases and the J segment 7 bases; nucleotides outside the gene matches: 12. The CDR3 is made up of 17 amino acids. The germline CDR1 and CDR2 sequences are MDHEN and SYDVKM.

This rearrangement joins TRBV4-1 to TRBJ2-5; 11 nucleotides match TRBD2. Per germline, CDR1 MGHRA and CDR2 YSYEKL. V gave up 3 bases and J gave up 3 bases; unmatched junction bases: 9. This CDR3 contains 17 residues. CDR3 residues: CASSQGETSGSKETQYF. CDR3 DNA: TGCGCCAGCAGCCAGGGGGAAACTAGCGGGAGTAAAGAGACCCAGTACTTC.

V gene TRBV18 combines with J gene TRBJ2-1, with 14 bases matching TRBD2. Germline assignment: CDR1 KGHSH and CDR2 LQKENI. This CDR3 is 15 amino acids long. J was trimmed by 6 bases and V by 4 bases; bases with no gene match: 2. DNA for the CDR3: TGTGCCAGCTCACTCGGGACTAGCGGGAGCAATGAGCAGTTCTTC. Translation gives CASSLGTSGSNEQFF.

The J gene is TRBJ2-7, the V gene TRBV10-3, with 10 positions matching TRBD2. Germline lookup yields CDR1 ENHRY and CDR2 SYGVKD. The CDR3 totals 18 residues. J gave up 0 bases and V 3 bases, and 11 bases lay outside the gene matches. CDR3 protein: CAISDGGSGRPSSYEQYF. In nucleotides, the CDR3 is TGTGCCATCAGTGACGGTGGTAGCGGGAGGCCATCCTCCTACGAGCAGTACTTC.

The chain links TRBV29-1 to TRBJ2-3; 10 bases fit TRBD2. The germline gives CDR1 SQVTM, CDR2 ANQGSEA. V gave up 8 bases and J gave up 4 bases; unmatched junction bases: 12. This CDR3 has 15 amino acids. This chain's CDR3 is CSNKNLAGVPDTQYF. In nucleotides, the CDR3 is TGCAGCAATAAAAACCTAGCGGGAGTTCCAGATACGCAGTATTTT.